This TCR beta chain was observed in a study of T cells in Graves' hyperthyroidism and ophthalmopathy. V was pared by 6 bases and J by 4 bases, with 2 bases of the junction left unmatched. There are 13 residues in the CDR3. Per germline, CDR1 DFQATT and CDR2 SNEGSKA (reference sequence). RNA transcripts served as the template for amplifying TCR beta CDR3 regions. Primed by the HTBI set, a first-round RT-PCR was run on the TCR CDR3. TCRdb redid the calling of the multiplex PCR reads with MiXCR, one entry per CDR3 protein. The sample yields about 620,000 distinct CDR3 sequences, around 15% seen once. This clonotype was observed a handful of times.

Sequenced input: blood. The sequence was obtained from a woman under 40 with Graves' hyperthyroidism. This rearrangement joins TRBV20-1 to TRBJ2-1, with 11 bases identical to TRBD2. The chain's CDR3 is CSATSGTYNEQFF. CDR3 DNA: TGCAGTGCGACTAGCGGGACGTACAATGAGCAGTTCTTC.